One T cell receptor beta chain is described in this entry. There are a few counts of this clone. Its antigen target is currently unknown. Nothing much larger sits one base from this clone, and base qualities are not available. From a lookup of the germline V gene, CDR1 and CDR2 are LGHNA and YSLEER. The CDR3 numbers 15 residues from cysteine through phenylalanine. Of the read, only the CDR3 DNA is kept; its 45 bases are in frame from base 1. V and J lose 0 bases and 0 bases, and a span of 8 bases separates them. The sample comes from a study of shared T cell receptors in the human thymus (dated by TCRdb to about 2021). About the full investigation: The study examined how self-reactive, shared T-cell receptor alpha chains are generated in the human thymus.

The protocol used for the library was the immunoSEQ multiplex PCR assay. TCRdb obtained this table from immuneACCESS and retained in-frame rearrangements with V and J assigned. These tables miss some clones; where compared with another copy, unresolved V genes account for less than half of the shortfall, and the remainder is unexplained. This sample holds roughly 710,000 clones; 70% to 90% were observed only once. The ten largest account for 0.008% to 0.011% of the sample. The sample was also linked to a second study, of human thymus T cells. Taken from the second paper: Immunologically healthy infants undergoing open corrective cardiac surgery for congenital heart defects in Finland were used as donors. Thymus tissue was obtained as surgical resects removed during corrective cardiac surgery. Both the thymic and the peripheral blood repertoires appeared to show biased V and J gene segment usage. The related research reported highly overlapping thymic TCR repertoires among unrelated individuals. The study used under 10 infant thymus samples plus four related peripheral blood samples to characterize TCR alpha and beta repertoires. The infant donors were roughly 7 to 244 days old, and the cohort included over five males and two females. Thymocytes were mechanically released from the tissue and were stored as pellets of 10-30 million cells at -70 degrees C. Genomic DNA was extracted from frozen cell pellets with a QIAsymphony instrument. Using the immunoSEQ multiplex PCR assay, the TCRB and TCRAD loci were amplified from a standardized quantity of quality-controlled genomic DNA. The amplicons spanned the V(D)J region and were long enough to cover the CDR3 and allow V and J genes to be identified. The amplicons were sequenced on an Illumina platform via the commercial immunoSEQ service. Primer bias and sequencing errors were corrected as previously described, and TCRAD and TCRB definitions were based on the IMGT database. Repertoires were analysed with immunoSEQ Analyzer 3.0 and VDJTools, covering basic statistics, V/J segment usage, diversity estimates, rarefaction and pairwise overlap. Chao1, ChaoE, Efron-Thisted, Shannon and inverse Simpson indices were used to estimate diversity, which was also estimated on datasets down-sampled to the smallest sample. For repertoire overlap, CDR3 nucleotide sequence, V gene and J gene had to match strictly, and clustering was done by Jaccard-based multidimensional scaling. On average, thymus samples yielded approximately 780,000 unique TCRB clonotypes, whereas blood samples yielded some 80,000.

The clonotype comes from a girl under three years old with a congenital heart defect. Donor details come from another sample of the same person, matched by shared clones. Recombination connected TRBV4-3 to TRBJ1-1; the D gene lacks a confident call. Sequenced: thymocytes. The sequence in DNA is TGCGCCAGCAGCCAAGATAGCGACATGAACACTGAAGCTTTCTTT. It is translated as CASSQDSDMNTEAFF.